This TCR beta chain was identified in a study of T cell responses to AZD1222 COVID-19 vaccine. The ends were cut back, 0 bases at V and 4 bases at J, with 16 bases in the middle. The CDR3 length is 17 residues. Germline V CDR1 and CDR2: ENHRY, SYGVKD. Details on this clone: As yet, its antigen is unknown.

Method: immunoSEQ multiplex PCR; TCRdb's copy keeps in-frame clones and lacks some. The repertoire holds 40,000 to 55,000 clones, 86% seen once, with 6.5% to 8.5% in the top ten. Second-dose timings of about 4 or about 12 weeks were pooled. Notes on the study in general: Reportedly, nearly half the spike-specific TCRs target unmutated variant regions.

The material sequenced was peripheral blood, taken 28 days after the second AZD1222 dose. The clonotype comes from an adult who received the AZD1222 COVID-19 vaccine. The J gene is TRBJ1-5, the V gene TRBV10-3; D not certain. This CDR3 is CAISESGKGTVNQPQHF. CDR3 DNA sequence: TGTGCCATCAGTGAGTCAGGTAAAGGAACGGTTAATCAGCCCCAGCATTTT.